This entry lists 32 T cell receptor beta chains sequenced from one sample in a study of response to subunit inactivated influenza vaccine. TCRdb redid the calling of the RT-PCR reads with MiXCR, one entry per CDR3 protein. The data contain hundreds of thousands of distinct CDR3 sequences, approximately 7.7% of them singletons. The specimen was PBMCs from blood, collected roughly 24 months after vaccination. The receptors originated from a man aged 45 to 75 who received an inactivated influenza vaccine.

J is TRBJ2-1 and V is TRBV11-2, with a possible D match to TRBD1 (6 bases). CDR3 size: 15 residues. Trimming took off 6 bases at V and 5 bases at J, with 17 bases between the two ends. Germline V CDR1 and CDR2: SGHAT, FQNNGV. The CDR3, as DNA: TGTGCCAGCAGAAAGGCCGGGACACTTGACAATGAGCAGTTCTTC. Translating gives CASRKAGTLDNEQFF.

The V call is TRBV5-6, the J call TRBJ2-3; D gene unclear. The ends were cut back, 2 bases at V and 4 bases at J, with 5 bases in the middle. The CDR3 loop spans 12 amino acids. CDR1 is SGHDT, CDR2 YYEEEE, per germline. This chain's CDR3 is CASSFTSDTQYF. Here the CDR3 DNA reads TGTGCCAGCAGCTTCACCTCAGATACGCAGTATTTT.

This clonotype has at least ten counts. J is TRBJ1-1 and V is TRBV24-1; a weak D match, TRBD1 (5 bases). The CDR3 is 12 amino acids. Germline V lookup: CDR1 KGHDR, CDR2 SFDVKD. V lost 4 bases to trimming and J lost 8 bases, with 10 bases between them. In DNA, the CDR3 is TGTGCCACCAGTGAGGGGAACAGGGAAGCTTTCTTT. This translates into CATSEGNREAFF.

This clonotype was counted between two and nine times. This CDR3 reads CASSRTAGNRVNTGELFF. CDR3 DNA: TGTGCCAGCAGCCGAACCGCCGGGAATAGGGTGAACACCGGGGAGCTGTTTTTT. The gene calls are TRBV7-6 and TRBJ2-2, with D possibly matching TRBD2 (5 bases). The CDR3 is 18 residues long. V was trimmed by 5 bases and J by 1 base, leaving 20 bases between them. In germline, CDR1 is SGHVS, CDR2 FNYEAQ.

This clonotype was seen many times. This rearrangement joins TRBV5-1 to TRBJ2-1; 8 bases agree with TRBD1. Per the germline V gene, CDR1 is SGHRS and CDR2 is YFSETQ. The CDR3 extends over 15 amino acids. V was pared by 0 bases and J by 5 bases, with 4 bases of the junction left unmatched. The CDR3 DNA sequence: TGCGCCAGCAGCTTGGATGGACAGGGAAACAATGAGCAGTTCTTC. This codes for CASSLDGQGNNEQFF.

V and J are TRBV3-1 and TRBJ2-5; D may be TRBD1 or TRBD2 (5 bases each). With 4 bases removed from V and 2 bases from J, the gap between germline ends came to 17 bases. The CDR3 is 16 residues long. The germline CDR1 and CDR2 sequences are LGHDT and YNNKEL (reference sequence). CDR3 sequence: CASSRGPWLDQETQYF. CDR3 nucleotide sequence: TGTGCCAGCAGCCGGGGACCTTGGCTGGATCAAGAGACCCAGTACTTC.

This clonotype has more than one count but fewer than ten. The chain couples TRBV30 to TRBJ1-1; 7 bases are a match to TRBD1. V gave up 3 bases and J gave up 2 bases; unmatched junction bases: 9. Germline-derived CDR1 and CDR2 are GTSNPN and SVGIG (reference sequence). The CDR3 runs 15 residues. The CDR3 nucleotides read TGTGCCTGGAGGGGACGACAGGGAGGCAACACTGAAGCTTTCTTT. Its translation is CAWRGRQGGNTEAFF.

This clonotype has a count of ten or more. The chain recombines TRBV4-3 with TRBJ1-2, with D perhaps matching TRBD1 (6 bases). The V and J ends lost 1 base and 8 bases respectively, with 17 bases between them. Germline loops: CDR1 LGHNA, CDR2 YSLEER. The CDR3 consists of 15 residues. CDR3 DNA: TGCGCCAGCAGCCAAGGAGGGGGGCAAGCGTACGGCTACACCTTC. It codes for CASSQGGGQAYGYTF.

This clonotype was picked up many times. The genes are TRBV5-1 and TRBJ2-5; 7 positions agree with TRBD1. V lost 4 bases to trimming and J lost 4 bases; unmatched junction nucleotides: 10. The length of the CDR3 is 15 residues. The germline CDR1 and CDR2 sequences are SGHRS and YFSETQ. The CDR3 sequence is CASSTGQADGETQYF. CDR3 DNA: TGCGCCAGCAGCACTGGACAGGCGGACGGAGAGACCCAGTACTTC.

This chain uses TRBV14 with TRBJ2-7; a possible D gene is TRBD1 (5 bases). CDR3 length: 16 amino acids. Trimming shortened V by 1 base and J by 0 bases, and 13 bases separated the two germline ends. Germline-derived CDR1 and CDR2 are SGHDN and FVKESK. CDR3 nucleotides: TGTGCCAGCAGCCAAGGGACACCCCAGGCCTCCTACGAGCAGTACTTC. Amino acid sequence: CASSQGTPQASYEQYF.

This clonotype was counted once. The V gene is TRBV4-3, the J gene TRBJ2-7, with 11 bases lining up with TRBD2. This CDR3 has 16 residues. In germline, CDR1 is LGHNA, CDR2 YSLEER. V dropped 0 bases and J dropped 3; count of bases not matched to a gene: 4. The DNA of the CDR3 is TGCGCCAGCAGCCAAGATTTTACTAGCGGGAGCTACGAGCAGTACTTC. It yields the protein CASSQDFTSGSYEQYF.

This clonotype was seen many times. The V gene is TRBV3-1, the J gene TRBJ2-7; no reliable D call. The V and J ends lost 5 bases and 0 bases respectively, with 8 bases between them. CDR3 length: 13 amino acids. The germline V gene encodes CDR1 LGHDT and CDR2 YNNKEL (reference sequence). CDR3 in amino acids: CASSSVSSYEQYF. The DNA for the CDR3 is TGTGCCAGCAGCTCAGTGAGCTCCTACGAGCAGTACTTC.

This clonotype was counted only a few times. The chain combines TRBV12-3 or TRBV12-4 with TRBJ2-7; D remains unclear. This CDR3 has 12 amino acids. The ends were cut back, 5 bases at V and 6 bases at J, with 11 bases in the middle. CDR3 nucleotide sequence: TGTGCCAGCAGTGCAGGTGCAGCCGAGCAGTACTTC. This codes for CASSAGAAEQYF.

This clonotype was seen only a few times. This chain uses TRBV3-1 with TRBJ1-1; a possible D gene is TRBD1 (5 bases). V was clipped by 5 bases and J by 5 bases, with 21 bases between them. Germline CDR1 is LGHDT and CDR2 is YNNKEL (reference sequence). The CDR3 covers 16 residues. As DNA, the CDR3 is TGTGCCAGCAGCTATACTCAGGGACTTGGGAAAACTGAAGCTTTCTTT. Translated, it gives CASSYTQGLGKTEAFF.

CDR3 region: CASSLAPTGMNTEAFF. The DNA of the CDR3 is TGTGCCAGCAGCTTAGCGCCCACAGGGATGAACACTGAAGCTTTCTTT. This chain connects TRBV7-6 to TRBJ1-1; D perhaps matches TRBD1 (6 bases). In germline, CDR1 is SGHVS, CDR2 FNYEAQ. The V gene lost 0 bases and the J gene lost 0 bases, with 11 bases spanning the gap. The CDR3 runs to 16 residues.

This clonotype was counted only a few times. This rearrangement joins TRBV4-3 to TRBJ2-3, with 12 bases identical to TRBD2. CDR1 and CDR2 from the germline V gene are LGHNA and YSLEER. CDR3 length equals 19 residues. With 3 bases clipped from V and 0 bases from J, the junction kept 10 bases outside the gene matches. The CDR3 loop reads CASSHSLTSGGSSTDTQYF. The CDR3 region has the DNA TGCGCCAGCAGCCATAGCCTGACTAGCGGGGGCTCTAGCACAGATACGCAGTATTTT.

This clonotype appeared a few times. The chain has TRBV5-1 and TRBJ2-1; 9 nucleotides align to TRBD1. The CDR3 spans 15 residues. V shed 3 bases, J shed 6 bases, and the junction held 7 bases outside the gene matches. The V gene's germline CDR1 is SGHRS and CDR2 YFSETQ. As DNA, the CDR3 is TGCGCCAGCAGCTGGGGACAGGGTGGAGGCAATGAGCAGTTCTTC. It yields the protein CASSWGQGGGNEQFF. The full variable domain, rest sourced from reference TRBV5-1 and TRBJ2-1, is KAGVTQTPRYLIKTRGQQVTLSCSPISGHRSVSWYQQTPGQGLQFLFEYFSETQRNKGNFPGRFSGRQFSNSRSEMNVSTLELGDSALYLCASSWGQGGGNEQFFGPGTRLTVL.

This clonotype was seen repeatedly, ten times or more. This chain uses TRBV29-1 with TRBJ2-1; D is perhaps TRBD1 or TRBD2 (5 bases each). The germline V gene encodes CDR1 SQVTM and CDR2 ANQGSEA. V was cut by 8 bases and J by 8 bases, with 19 bases left in between. This CDR3 spans 13 amino acids. The CDR3 sequence: CSIRDPAVDEQFF. The CDR3 nucleotides are TGCAGCATCCGGGACCCAGCAGTGGATGAGCAGTTCTTC.

This clonotype was seen only a few times. This chain joins TRBV7-2 and TRBJ1-5, with D unresolved. The CDR3 covers 14 residues. Germline V gene sequence: CDR1 SGHTA, CDR2 FQGNSA. The V and J ends lost 5 bases and 1 base respectively, with 9 bases between them. The CDR3 DNA is TGTGCCAGCAGCCCCTTTTCGAGCAATCAGCCCCAGCATTTT. Its protein product is CASSPFSSNQPQHF.

This clonotype was detected a few times. The chain couples TRBV20-1 to TRBJ2-1; TRBD1 or TRBD2 may be the D gene (5 bases each). The germline gives CDR1 DFQATT, CDR2 SNEGSKA (reference sequence). This CDR3 has 14 amino acids. V was shortened by 6 bases and J by 3 bases, with 15 bases between the two germline ends. The CDR3 nucleotides are TGCAGTGCGAGGGGAGTTTACAGCTACAATGAGCAGTTCTTC. Its translation is CSARGVYSYNEQFF.

This clonotype was observed many times. The chain joins TRBV5-5 to TRBJ2-5, with D possibly matching TRBD2 (7 bases). V lost 1 base, J lost 2 bases, and 15 bases lay in between. The CDR3 consists of 16 residues. Germline V gives CDR1 SGHKS, CDR2 YYEKEE (reference sequence). DNA of the CDR3: TGTGCCAGCAGCTTGTCGAACGGGGGGCGTCAAGAGACCCAGTACTTC. This codes for CASSLSNGGRQETQYF.

This clonotype has only a few counts. The V gene is TRBV6-1, the J gene TRBJ2-2; possibly TRBD1 for D (6 bases). CDR1 MNHNS and CDR2 SASEGT come from the germline V gene. This CDR3 has 15 amino acids. V shed 5 bases and J shed 4 bases, with 14 bases lying between them. The CDR3 sequence is CASSPTPGVTGELFF. The DNA of the CDR3 is TGTGCCAGCAGTCCCACCCCAGGGGTCACCGGGGAGCTGTTTTTT.

The sample holds many counts of this clonotype. The V call is TRBV19, the J call TRBJ1-4; 8 nucleotides agree with TRBD1. The J segment lost 1 base and the V segment lost 5 bases, leaving 6 bases of the junction unmatched. In germline, CDR1 is LNHDA, CDR2 SQIVND (reference sequence). The CDR3 is 16 amino acids. In DNA, the CDR3 is TGTGCCAGTAGTTCCCCCGGACAGGGAACTAATGAAAAACTGTTTTTT. This sequence encodes CASSSPGQGTNEKLFF.

This clonotype was detected a few times. The genes are TRBV12-3 or TRBV12-4 and TRBJ2-2, with unresolved D. The CDR3 is 12 amino acids. The germline V and J ends were trimmed by 8 bases and 13 bases, with 17 bases remaining between them. This CDR3 is CASGRRSAGLFF. The CDR3 nucleotides read TGTGCCAGCGGGCGTCGCTCCGCCGGGCTGTTTTTT.

This clonotype occurred a few times. The gene calls are TRBV12-3 or TRBV12-4 and TRBJ2-7; D may be TRBD1 (5 bases). The V gene lost 5 bases and the J gene lost 5 bases, with 19 bases spanning the gap. This CDR3 contains 15 residues. This CDR3 is CASSPWQGFGNEQYF. In nucleotides, the CDR3 is TGTGCCAGCAGTCCTTGGCAGGGATTTGGGAACGAGCAGTACTTC.

This clonotype has ten or more counts. This rearrangement joins TRBV6-1 to TRBJ1-5, with TRBD1 matching 8 bases. Germline V gives CDR1 MNHNS, CDR2 SASEGT. V was pared by 7 bases and J by 1 base, with 6 bases of the junction left unmatched. The CDR3 sequence is 15 residues long. The CDR3 DNA follows: TGTGCCAGCACCGGACAGGGTCCCAGCAATCAGCCCCAGCATTTT. Its translation: CASTGQGPSNQPQHF.

This clonotype occurred a few times. The chain employs TRBV7-2 and TRBJ2-7; TRBD1 aligns across 7 bases. After removal of 5 bases from V and 2 bases from J, the junction contained 12 bases not matched to a gene. Germline-derived CDR1 and CDR2 are SGHTA and FQGNSA. The CDR3 length is 16 residues. The CDR3 loop is CASSATGTGVTYEQYF. CDR3 nucleotides: TGTGCCAGCAGCGCAACCGGCACAGGGGTGACCTACGAGCAGTACTTC.

There are many counts of this clonotype. J is TRBJ2-1 and V is TRBV15, with 7 bases lining up with TRBD2. Germline V gene lookup returns CDR1 LNHNV and CDR2 YYDKDF (reference sequence). The CDR3 consists of 15 residues. Trimming took 1 base from V and 4 from J; bases not matched to a gene: 4. The CDR3 DNA reads as TGTGCCACCAGCAGAGGTGGGGGGGGGTACAATGAGCAGTTCTTC. Protein: CATSRGGGGYNEQFF.

This clonotype was counted only a few times. J is TRBJ1-2 and V is TRBV7-9; the D is unclear. Per germline, CDR1 SEHNR and CDR2 FQNEAQ (reference sequence). Trimming left V 1 base short and J 8 bases short, with 8 bases between. The CDR3 length is 12 residues. The CDR3 coding sequence is TGTGCCAGCAGCTTAGACAGTGAAGGCTACACCTTC. Translation gives CASSLDSEGYTF.

This clonotype was seen ten or more times. J is TRBJ2-5 and V is TRBV29-1; D remains ambiguous. Trimming pared 2 bases from V and 2 bases from J, leaving 9 bases between. The germline V gene encodes CDR1 SQVTM and CDR2 ANQGSEA. The CDR3 is 13 amino acids. The chain's CDR3 is CSVEHRAQETQYF. In nucleotides, the CDR3 is TGCAGCGTTGAACATAGGGCGCAAGAGACCCAGTACTTC.

This clonotype appeared a few times. The V and J genes are TRBV12-3 or TRBV12-4 and TRBJ1-2; 8 positions match TRBD1. Trimming cost V 5 bases and J 7 bases; bases outside gene matches: 15. The CDR3 loop spans 16 amino acids. The CDR3 region is CASSLVSGQGATGYTF. The CDR3 DNA reads TGTGCCAGCAGTCTCGTGAGCGGTCAGGGGGCGACTGGCTACACCTTC.

This clonotype was picked up many times. V and J are TRBV28 and TRBJ2-1; D unresolved. The CDR3 length is 14 residues. Deletions cut 6 bases from V and 4 bases from J, with 13 bases between. Germline CDR1 reads MDHEN; CDR2 reads SYDVKM. The CDR3 DNA sequence: TGTGCCAGCAGCGGCCGGAGCGATTACAATGAGCAGTTCTTC. It codes for CASSGRSDYNEQFF.